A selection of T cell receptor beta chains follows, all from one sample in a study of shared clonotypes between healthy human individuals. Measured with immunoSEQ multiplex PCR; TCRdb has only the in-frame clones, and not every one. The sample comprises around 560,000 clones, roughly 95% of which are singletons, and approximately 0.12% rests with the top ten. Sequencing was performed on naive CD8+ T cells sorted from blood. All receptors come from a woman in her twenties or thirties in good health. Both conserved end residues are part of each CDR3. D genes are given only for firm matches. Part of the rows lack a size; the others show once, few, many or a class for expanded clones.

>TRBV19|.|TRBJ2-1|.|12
CASSPREREQFF
TGTGCCAGTAGTCCCAGGGAGCGGGAGCAGTTCTTC
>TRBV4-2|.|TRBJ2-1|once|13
CASSQEIPNEQFF
TGTGCCAGCAGCCAAGAGATTCCCAATGAGCAGTTCTTC
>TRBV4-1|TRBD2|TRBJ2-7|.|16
CASSQDLERESYEQYF
TGCGCCAGCAGCCAAGATCTCGAGCGGGAGTCCTACGAGCAGTACTTC
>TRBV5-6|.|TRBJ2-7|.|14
CASSGGLNAYEQYF
TGTGCCAGCAGCGGCGGACTTAATGCCTACGAGCAGTACTTC
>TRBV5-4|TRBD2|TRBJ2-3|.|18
CASSLEELAGGFTDTQYF
TGTGCCAGCAGCTTGGAAGAGCTAGCGGGAGGGTTCACAGATACGCAGTATTTT
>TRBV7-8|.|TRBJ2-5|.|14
CASSEIIRGETQYF
TGTGCCAGCAGCGAAATAATCAGGGGAGAGACCCAGTACTTC
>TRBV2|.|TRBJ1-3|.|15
CASSENRVSGNTIYF
TGTGCCAGCAGTGAAAACCGAGTCTCTGGAAACACCATATATTTT
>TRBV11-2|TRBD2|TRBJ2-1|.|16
CASSWTGTNVYNEQFF
TGTGCCAGCAGCTGGACCGGGACTAACGTCTACAATGAGCAGTTCTTC
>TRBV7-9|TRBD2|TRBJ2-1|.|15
CASTSSGDYYNEQFF
TGTGCCAGCACCTCGAGCGGGGACTACTACAATGAGCAGTTCTTC
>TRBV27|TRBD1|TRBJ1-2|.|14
CASSFLGQDYGYTF
TGTGCCAGCAGTTTCCTAGGACAGGACTATGGCTACACCTTC
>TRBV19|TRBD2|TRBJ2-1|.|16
CASSSGLAGVYNEQFF
TGTGCCAGTAGTTCGGGACTAGCGGGAGTCTACAATGAGCAGTTCTTC
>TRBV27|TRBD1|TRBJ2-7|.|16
CASSLLVGTGAYEQYF
TGTGCCAGCAGTTTATTGGTTGGGACAGGGGCGTACGAGCAGTACTTC
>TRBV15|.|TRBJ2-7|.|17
CATSRGTRLPGVHEQYF
TGTGCCACCAGCAGAGGAACCCGACTGCCTGGAGTCCACGAGCAGTACTTC
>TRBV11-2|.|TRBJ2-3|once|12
CASSWGRDTQYF
TGTGCCAGCAGTTGGGGGAGGGATACGCAGTATTTT
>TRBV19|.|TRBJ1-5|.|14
CASQGRVREQPQHF
TGTGCCAGTCAGGGAAGGGTCAGGGAGCAGCCCCAGCATTTT
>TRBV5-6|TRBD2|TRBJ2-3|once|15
CASSLYLAATDTQYF
TGTGCCAGCAGCTTGTATCTAGCGGCTACAGATACGCAGTATTTT
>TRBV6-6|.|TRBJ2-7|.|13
CASSLGETYEQYF
TGTGCCAGCAGTTTGGGGGAAACCTACGAGCAGTACTTC
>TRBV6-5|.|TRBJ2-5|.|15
CASRPGTQSQETQYF
TGTGCCAGCAGACCCGGGACACAAAGCCAAGAGACCCAGTACTTC
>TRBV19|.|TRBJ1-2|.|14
CASSQILGGSGYTF
TGTGCCAGTAGCCAAATCTTGGGGGGCAGCGGCTACACCTTC
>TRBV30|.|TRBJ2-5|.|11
CAWSYAYTQYF
TGTGCCTGGAGTTACGCGTATACCCAGTACTTC
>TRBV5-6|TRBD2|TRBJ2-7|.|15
CASSQEREGFYEQYF
TGTGCCAGCAGCCAGGAGCGGGAGGGTTTCTACGAGCAGTACTTC
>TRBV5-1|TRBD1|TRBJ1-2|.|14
CASSPGTGGYGYTF
TGCGCCAGCAGCCCCGGGACAGGGGGCTATGGCTACACCTTC
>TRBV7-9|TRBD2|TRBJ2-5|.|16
CASSLTAGLRMETQYF
TGTGCCAGCAGCTTGACAGCGGGACTTAGAATGGAGACCCAGTACTTC
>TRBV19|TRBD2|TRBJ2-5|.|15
CASSGSGRAVKTQYF
TGTGCCAGTAGTGGTAGCGGGAGGGCCGTGAAGACCCAGTACTTC
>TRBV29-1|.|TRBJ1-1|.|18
CSVEEWHREPAVFTEAFF
TGCAGCGTTGAAGAATGGCACAGGGAACCCGCGGTCTTTACTGAAGCTTTCTTT
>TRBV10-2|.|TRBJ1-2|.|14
CASSESPGFDGYTF
TGCGCCAGCAGTGAGTCCCCCGGGTTCGATGGCTACACCTTC
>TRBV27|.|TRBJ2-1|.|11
CASRKRNEQFF
TGTGCCAGCAGGAAAAGGAATGAGCAGTTCTTC
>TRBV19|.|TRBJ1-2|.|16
CASSTDRDNLDYGYTF
TGTGCCAGTAGTACAGACCGGGACAACCTTGACTATGGCTACACCTTC
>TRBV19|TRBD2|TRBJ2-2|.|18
CASTTWEWTSGYTGELFF
TGTGCCAGTACCACCTGGGAGTGGACTAGCGGGTACACCGGGGAGCTGTTTTTT
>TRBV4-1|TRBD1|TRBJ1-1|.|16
CASSQDRTGVYTEAFF
TGCGCCAGCAGCCAAGATCGAACAGGGGTCTACACTGAAGCTTTCTTT
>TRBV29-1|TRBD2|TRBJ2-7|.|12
CSVGTSGIVQYF
TGCAGCGTTGGGACTAGCGGGATAGTGCAGTACTTC
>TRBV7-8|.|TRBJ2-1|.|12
CASSLDYNEQFF
TGTGCCAGCAGCTTAGATTACAATGAGCAGTTCTTC
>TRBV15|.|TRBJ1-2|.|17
CATSRDTERGSNYGYTF
TGTGCCACCAGCAGAGATACCGAGAGGGGGTCTAACTATGGCTACACCTTC
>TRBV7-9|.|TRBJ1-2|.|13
CASSSSSNYGYTF
TGTGCCAGCAGCTCATCGTCTAACTATGGCTACACCTTC
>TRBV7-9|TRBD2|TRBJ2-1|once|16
CASSSHLSGKGNEQFF
TGTGCCAGCAGCTCTCACCTTAGCGGGAAGGGGAATGAGCAGTTCTTC
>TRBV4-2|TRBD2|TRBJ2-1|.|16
CASSPRLAGGNNEQFF
TGTGCCAGCAGCCCCCGACTAGCGGGAGGTAACAATGAGCAGTTCTTC
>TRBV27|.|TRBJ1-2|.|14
CASRLTEANYGYTF
TGTGCCAGCAGACTGACAGAAGCTAACTATGGCTACACCTTC
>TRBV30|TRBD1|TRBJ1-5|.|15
CAWSNRGRGNQPQHF
TGTGCCTGGAGTAACAGGGGAAGGGGCAATCAGCCCCAGCATTTT
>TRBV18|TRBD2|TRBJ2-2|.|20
CASSPIPANSGKTLTGELFF
TGTGCCAGCTCACCAATTCCGGCTAATAGCGGGAAGACCCTCACCGGGGAGCTGTTTTTT
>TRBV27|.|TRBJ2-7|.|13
CASTPYPGYEQYF
TGTGCCAGCACCCCCTACCCAGGCTACGAGCAGTACTTC
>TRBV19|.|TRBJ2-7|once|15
CASSMEEGPPYEQYF
TGTGCCAGTAGTATGGAGGAGGGGCCCCCCTACGAGCAGTACTTC
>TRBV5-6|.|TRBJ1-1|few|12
CASSFFTTEAFF
TGTGCCAGCAGCTTTTTTACCACTGAAGCTTTCTTT
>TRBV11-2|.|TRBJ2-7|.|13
CASSLAEAYEQYF
TGTGCCAGCAGCTTGGCAGAAGCCTACGAGCAGTACTTC
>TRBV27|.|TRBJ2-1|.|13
CASRTGSYNEQFF
TGTGCCTCGAGGACGGGTTCCTACAATGAGCAGTTCTTC
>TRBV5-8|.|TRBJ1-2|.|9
CASTSGYTF
TGTGCCAGCACAAGTGGCTACACCTTC
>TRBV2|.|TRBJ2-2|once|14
CASSEARNTGELFF
TGTGCCAGCAGTGAAGCACGAAACACCGGGGAGCTGTTTTTT
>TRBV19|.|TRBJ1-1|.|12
CASRTGLTEAFF
TGTGCCAGTAGGACGGGGTTGACTGAAGCTTTCTTT
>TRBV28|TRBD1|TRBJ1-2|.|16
CASSTTGTGTYNGYTF
TGTGCCAGCAGCACCACCGGGACAGGAACTTATAATGGCTACACCTTC
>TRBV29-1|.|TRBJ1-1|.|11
CSTGAAREAFF
TGCAGTACCGGGGCCGCGCGTGAAGCTTTCTTT
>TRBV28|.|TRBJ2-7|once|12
CASRDDTYEQYF
TGTGCCAGCCGGGACGACACCTACGAGCAGTACTTC
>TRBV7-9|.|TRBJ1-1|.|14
CASSSRQTNTEAFF
TGTGCCAGCAGCTCAAGACAGACTAACACTGAAGCTTTCTTT
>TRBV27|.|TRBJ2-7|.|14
CASSLAGISYEQYF
TGTGCCAGCAGTTTAGCGGGAATTTCCTACGAGCAGTACTTC